These 23 T cell receptor beta chains came from one sample sequenced in a study of T cell responses to AZD1222 COVID-19 vaccine (dated by TCRdb to 2020 to 2023). Taken with the paper, the label for time point translates to: baseline before first vaccination. What this sample's treatment or condition label stands for: meningococcal conjugate vaccine given as trial control. Library method: the immunoSEQ multiplex PCR assay. In its TCRdb copy, this immuneACCESS table keeps in-frame sequences only and misses some clones. Where compared with another copy, unresolved V genes explain less than half of these, and the others have no known cause. Here the sample has some 150,000 clones; 82% occur a single time. The ten largest clones capture approximately 4% of the sample. The specimen comprised peripheral blood, sampled on day 0 of MenACWY control vaccination. The receptors derive from an adult in good health.

The V gene is TRBV7-3, the J gene TRBJ2-1; 8 bases are shared with TRBD2. This CDR3 is 15 amino acids long. Trimming cost V 6 bases and J 4 bases; bases outside gene matches: 8. CDR1 is SGHTA, CDR2 FQGTGA, per germline. In DNA, the CDR3 is TGTGCCAGCAGTTCCGGACTAGCCAGATACAATGAGCAGTTCTTC. This codes for CASSSGLARYNEQFF.

The chain employs TRBV6-6 and TRBJ2-1; 13 nucleotides agree with TRBD2. Trimming at V came to 6 bases and at J to 1 base, leaving 3 bases not matched to a gene. The CDR3 contains 16 residues. Per germline, CDR1 MNHNY and CDR2 SVGAGI (reference sequence). The CDR3 spells CASSRGLAGSYNEQFF. Here the CDR3 DNA reads TGTGCCAGCAGCCGGGGACTAGCGGGATCCTACAATGAGCAGTTCTTC.

This clone was seen many times. The V and J genes are TRBV11-2 and TRBJ1-3; D call uncertain. Trimming removed 1 base at V and 1 base at J, with 5 bases between. Germline V gene lookup returns CDR1 SGHAT and CDR2 FQNNGV. This CDR3 is built from 14 residues. The CDR3 spells CASSLARSGNTIYF. The CDR3 coding sequence is TGTGCCAGCAGCTTAGCACGGTCTGGAAACACCATATATTTT. Full variable domain (remainder filled in from reference TRBV11-2 and TRBJ1-3): EAGVAQSPRYKIIEKRQSVAFWCNPISGHATLYWYQQILGQGPKLLIQFQNNGVVDDSQLPKDRFSAERLKGVDSTLKIQPAKLEDSAVYLCASSLARSGNTIYFGEGSWLTVV.

The CDR3 spells CASSEQGPDTQYF. In nucleotides, the CDR3 is TGCGCCAGCAGTGAGCAGGGTCCAGATACGCAGTATTTT. The V call is TRBV10-1, the J call TRBJ2-3; possible D gene TRBD1, 5 bases. The germline V and J ends were trimmed by 2 bases and 4 bases, with 7 bases remaining between them. Germline V gene sequence: CDR1 WNHNN, CDR2 SYGVQD (reference sequence). The CDR3 covers 13 residues.

Here the CDR3 DNA reads TGTGCCAGCAGCTTACAGGTTGTCTCCTACAATGAGCAGTTCTTC. Translated, it gives CASSLQVVSYNEQFF. The V gene is TRBV11-2, the J gene TRBJ2-1, with D unclear. The CDR3 consists of 15 residues. V dropped 2 bases and J dropped 0 bases, with 8 bases sitting between them. Germline V gene lookup returns CDR1 SGHAT and CDR2 FQNNGV.

The chain links TRBV7-8 to TRBJ2-2, with no clear D. CDR3 length: 13 residues. Germline CDR1 is SGHVS and CDR2 is FQNEAQ. The V and J ends lost 8 bases and 6 bases respectively, with 13 bases between them. The CDR3 DNA follows: TGTGCCAGCGTGCGCCATACATCCGGGGAGCTGTTTTTT. It translates to CASVRHTSGELFF.

The V gene is TRBV18, the J gene TRBJ2-5, with D perhaps TRBD2 (5 bases). CDR1 is KGHSH and CDR2 is LQKENI in the germline V gene. V lost 2 bases and J 2 bases, leaving 6 bases between the germline ends. The CDR3 loop spans 13 amino acids. As DNA, the CDR3 is TGTGCCAGCTCACCAGGCGGGCAAGAGACCCAGTACTTC. Its translation is CASSPGGQETQYF.

The rearrangement uses TRBV9 and TRBJ1-6, with a weak D call TRBD1 (6 bases). From germline, CDR1 is SGDLS and CDR2 YYNGEE. The V gene lost 0 bases and the J gene lost 10 bases, with 11 bases spanning the gap. This CDR3 is built from 14 residues. CDR3 bases: TGTGCCAGCAGCGTAGGGCAGGGGAAATCACCCCTCCACTTT. Translating gives CASSVGQGKSPLHF.

The V call is TRBV5-1, the J call TRBJ1-1, with no clear D. The CDR3 contains 17 residues. V dropped 4 bases and J dropped 0 bases, with 19 bases sitting between them. Germline CDR1 reads SGHRS; CDR2 reads YFSETQ. CDR3 sequence reads: CASSRGNGWEMNTEAFF. In DNA form, the CDR3 reads TGCGCCAGCAGCCGAGGGAACGGGTGGGAGATGAACACTGAAGCTTTCTTT.

This chain connects TRBV3-1 (or the pseudogene TRBV3-2) to TRBJ2-2; the match to TRBD2 covers 12 bases. CDR3 size: 17 residues. Trimming removed 6 bases from V and 4 bases from J; junction bases left unmatched: 9. Germline CDR1 and CDR2: LGHDT and YNNKEL (reference sequence). The CDR3 sequence: CASRRPPSGGGTGELFF. DNA for the CDR3: TGTGCCAGCAGGCGACCCCCTAGCGGGGGGGGCACCGGGGAGCTGTTTTTT.

This rearrangement joins TRBV9 to TRBJ1-2; D might be TRBD1 (5 bases). The CDR3 runs to 15 residues. In germline, CDR1 is SGDLS, CDR2 YYNGEE. V lost 3 bases, J lost 4 bases, and 16 bases lay in between. This chain's CDR3 is CASSGFLQDFYGYTF. As DNA, the CDR3 is TGTGCCAGCAGCGGATTTTTACAGGACTTCTATGGCTACACCTTC.

V gene TRBV6-2 or TRBV6-3 combines with J gene TRBJ1-6; TRBD1 is a possible D gene (6 bases). This CDR3 has 14 residues. Trimming shortened V by 5 bases and J by 14 bases, and 19 bases separated the two germline ends. Germline V gives CDR1 MNHEY, CDR2 SVGEGT. This chain's CDR3 is CASSRRDTASTLHF. CDR3 nucleotide sequence: TGTGCCAGCAGTCGACGGGACACGGCCTCAACCCTCCACTTT.

V gene TRBV30 combines with J gene TRBJ1-6; TRBD1 might be the D (5 bases). CDR3 length: 13 amino acids. With 0 bases removed from V and 10 bases from J, the gap between germline ends came to 10 bases. Per the germline V gene, CDR1 is GTSNPN and CDR2 is SVGIG (reference sequence). CDR3 DNA sequence: TGTGCCTGGAGTGTACAGGAACCCTCACCCCTCCACTTT. As protein: CAWSVQEPSPLHF.

The chain employs TRBV12-3 or TRBV12-4 and TRBJ1-1; D not certain. V lost 5 bases to trimming and J lost 0 bases, with 7 bases between them. This CDR3 has 13 amino acids. Here the CDR3 reads CASSVTVNTEAFF. The CDR3, as DNA: TGTGCCAGCAGTGTGACGGTGAACACTGAAGCTTTCTTT.

The V call is TRBV7-8, the J call TRBJ1-3; D possibly corresponds to TRBD1 (5 bases). There are 12 residues in the CDR3. Germline loops: CDR1 SGHVS, CDR2 FQNEAQ. V dropped 11 bases and J dropped 4 bases, with 12 bases sitting between them. CDR3 nucleotides: TGTGCCTCCTCGGGGGTCGGAAACACCATATATTTT. It specifies CASSGVGNTIYF.

This chain joins TRBV10-1 and TRBJ1-2, with a possible D match to TRBD1 (5 bases). Germline CDR1 WNHNN, CDR2 SYGVQD (reference sequence). The germline V and J ends were trimmed by 11 bases and 8 bases, with 15 bases remaining between them. This CDR3 spans 11 amino acids. The CDR3: CARGGMGGYTF. The CDR3 nucleotides read TGCGCCCGGGGCGGGATGGGGGGCTACACCTTC.

V usage is TRBV19 and J usage is TRBJ1-2; D gene ambiguous. The CDR3 runs to 14 residues. From germline, CDR1 is LNHDA and CDR2 SQIVND (reference sequence). V was cut by 6 bases and J by 4 bases, with 15 bases left in between. The CDR3 DNA reads TGTGCCAGTAGCCCCCCCGGGGTTCTCTATGGCTACACCTTC. Its protein is CASSPPGVLYGYTF.

The V gene is TRBV9, the J gene TRBJ1-2, with a weak D call TRBD1 (5 bases). Germline CDR1 SGDLS, CDR2 YYNGEE. This CDR3 comprises 12 residues. Trimming stripped 6 bases from V and 14 bases from J, with 20 bases between. In DNA, the CDR3 is TGTGCCAGCACCGGGACCGACCTGGCCGAGACCTTC. Translating gives CASTGTDLAETF.

This clone was seen a single time. In DNA form, the CDR3 reads TGTGCCAGCAGCTCCCGACTAGCTAATGAGCAGTTCTTC. This encodes CASSSRLANEQFF. This chain uses TRBV11-1 with TRBJ2-1; 7 bases line up with TRBD2. The CDR3 spans 13 residues. J gave up 7 bases and V 4 bases, and 4 bases lay outside the gene matches. Germline V CDR1 and CDR2: SGHAT, FQDESV (reference sequence).

The chain has TRBV2 and TRBJ2-6, with unresolved D. This CDR3 spans 15 amino acids. Between the trimmed V and J ends, which lost 6 bases and 2 bases, there was a span of 11 bases. Germline assignment: CDR1 SNHLY and CDR2 FYNNEI. Here the CDR3 DNA reads TGTGCCAGCAGGTGGCTAGAAGCTGGGGCCAACGTCCTGACTTTC. Protein sequence: CASRWLEAGANVLTF.

The gene calls are TRBV4-1 and TRBJ1-4, with a possible D match to TRBD1 (6 bases). The length of the CDR3 is 14 residues. Germline V gives CDR1 MGHRA, CDR2 YSYEKL. With 4 bases removed from V and 7 bases from J, the gap between germline ends came to 13 bases. CDR3 sequence reads: CASSLGALVEKLFF. In nucleotides, the CDR3 is TGCGCCAGCAGCCTGGGGGCGCTTGTTGAAAAACTGTTTTTT.

J is TRBJ1-6 and V is TRBV11-2; D possibly corresponds to TRBD1 (6 bases). V was clipped by 3 bases and J by 8 bases, with 8 bases between them. The CDR3 spans 13 residues. The V gene's germline CDR1 is SGHAT and CDR2 FQNNGV. The CDR3 reads CASSFGGDSPLHF. The CDR3 DNA reads TGTGCCAGCAGCTTCGGGGGCGATTCACCCCTCCACTTT.

The rearrangement links TRBV6-5 to TRBJ2-1; the D gene is possibly TRBD2 (5 bases). CDR1 MNHEY and CDR2 SVGAGI come from the germline V gene. The CDR3 runs to 13 residues. V lost 7 bases and J 8 bases, leaving 15 bases between the germline ends. Here the CDR3 DNA reads TGTGCCAGCACCGCTCCGGGGTCCCATGAGCAGTTCTTC. This codes for CASTAPGSHEQFF.